This is a list of T cell receptor beta chains from one sample in a study of T cell changes during pregnancy in multiple sclerosis. Data came from immunoSEQ multiplex PCR; TCRdb stores just in-frame clones and leaves some out. The sample lists about 92,000 clones; about 93% were seen once. The sample in question was peripheral blood, obtained in the first trimester of pregnancy. These receptors came from a female donor with multiple sclerosis, enrolled in a pregnancy study. Both conserved end residues are part of each CDR3.

v_call,cdr3_length,cdr3_aa
TRBV27,17,CASSLLASGGPLNEQFF
TRBV27,15,CASSPWAGETGELFF
TRBV19,17,CASMGPPTSGGAYEQYF
TRBV4-1,16,CASSQVGGAQNNEQFF
TRBV13,16,CASSSPSGGPYNEQFF
TRBV13,17,CASSSLPGQGDTGELFF
TRBV9,14,CASSPSGGYNEQFF
TRBV5-4,15,CASSREGRNTGELFF
TRBV6-4,14,CASSGTGDTGELFF
TRBV7-9,16,CASSRSVSGSTDTQYF
TRBV7-9,14,CASSSAGIGETQYF
TRBV5-8,16,CASSLVPGSYNSPLHF
TRBV13,16,CASSSGTGADGRGLFF
TRBV5-5,13,CASSLSGDAEQFF
TRBV7-2,17,CASSFVASGGQNNEQFF
TRBV5-6,15,CASSLSWERDTEAFF
TRBV19,14,CASSEGTGGETQYF
TRBV30,14,CAWSVPPVYNEQFF
TRBV6-6,12,CASSYPSGEQFF
TRBV6-6,16,CASSSGTGGRRETQYF
TRBV7-6,16,CASSYPEGGALEEQYF
TRBV6-6,12,CASSYRDSLVTF
TRBV7-9,15,CASSLGPATNEKLFF
TRBV2,15,CASSHRQATNEKLFF
TRBV5-1,14,CASSPTSFTDTQYF
TRBV5-4,17,CASSREGGRSYNSPLHF
TRBV7-9,14,CASSLERRPLEAFF
TRBV5-6,13,CASSSGGLYEQYF
TRBV15,16,CATSRVTGLSNQPQHF
TRBV5-6,12,CASSGTEYGYTF
TRBV27,16,CASSSIRGGVREKLFF
TRBV7-9,13,CASSRSTNEKLFF
TRBV4-1,14,CASSQASGDNTQYF
TRBV7-6,17,CASSLARTGGYHSPLHF
TRBV4-1,16,CASSQPKDSTHNEQFF
TRBV5-5,14,CASSAAGTAYEQYF
TRBV29-1,12,CSDYKANYGYTF
TRBV6-5,14,CASSYNGEANEQFF
TRBV19,15,CASSIEGSLDSPLHF
TRBV9,15,CASSVGWGGRNEQFF
TRBV27,13,CASSSWGGQPQHF
TRBV5-4,14,CASTKKGGPETQYF
TRBV7-2,16,CASTVGPAGRYNEQFF
TRBV29-1,16,CSAGRNRDRGNEKLFF
TRBV19,14,CASSMDREYTEAFF
TRBV5-6,14,CASSLGQGGQPQHF
TRBV7-9,14,CASSLVRGTDTQYF
TRBV19,16,CASSILGGGANTEAFF
TRBV9,16,CASSPRGGTGSETQYF
TRBV2,16,CASSDRVGITKNIQYF
TRBV11-2,18,CASSSQWAGGPGANVLTF
TRBV7-3,15,CASSLTDSPGTEAFF